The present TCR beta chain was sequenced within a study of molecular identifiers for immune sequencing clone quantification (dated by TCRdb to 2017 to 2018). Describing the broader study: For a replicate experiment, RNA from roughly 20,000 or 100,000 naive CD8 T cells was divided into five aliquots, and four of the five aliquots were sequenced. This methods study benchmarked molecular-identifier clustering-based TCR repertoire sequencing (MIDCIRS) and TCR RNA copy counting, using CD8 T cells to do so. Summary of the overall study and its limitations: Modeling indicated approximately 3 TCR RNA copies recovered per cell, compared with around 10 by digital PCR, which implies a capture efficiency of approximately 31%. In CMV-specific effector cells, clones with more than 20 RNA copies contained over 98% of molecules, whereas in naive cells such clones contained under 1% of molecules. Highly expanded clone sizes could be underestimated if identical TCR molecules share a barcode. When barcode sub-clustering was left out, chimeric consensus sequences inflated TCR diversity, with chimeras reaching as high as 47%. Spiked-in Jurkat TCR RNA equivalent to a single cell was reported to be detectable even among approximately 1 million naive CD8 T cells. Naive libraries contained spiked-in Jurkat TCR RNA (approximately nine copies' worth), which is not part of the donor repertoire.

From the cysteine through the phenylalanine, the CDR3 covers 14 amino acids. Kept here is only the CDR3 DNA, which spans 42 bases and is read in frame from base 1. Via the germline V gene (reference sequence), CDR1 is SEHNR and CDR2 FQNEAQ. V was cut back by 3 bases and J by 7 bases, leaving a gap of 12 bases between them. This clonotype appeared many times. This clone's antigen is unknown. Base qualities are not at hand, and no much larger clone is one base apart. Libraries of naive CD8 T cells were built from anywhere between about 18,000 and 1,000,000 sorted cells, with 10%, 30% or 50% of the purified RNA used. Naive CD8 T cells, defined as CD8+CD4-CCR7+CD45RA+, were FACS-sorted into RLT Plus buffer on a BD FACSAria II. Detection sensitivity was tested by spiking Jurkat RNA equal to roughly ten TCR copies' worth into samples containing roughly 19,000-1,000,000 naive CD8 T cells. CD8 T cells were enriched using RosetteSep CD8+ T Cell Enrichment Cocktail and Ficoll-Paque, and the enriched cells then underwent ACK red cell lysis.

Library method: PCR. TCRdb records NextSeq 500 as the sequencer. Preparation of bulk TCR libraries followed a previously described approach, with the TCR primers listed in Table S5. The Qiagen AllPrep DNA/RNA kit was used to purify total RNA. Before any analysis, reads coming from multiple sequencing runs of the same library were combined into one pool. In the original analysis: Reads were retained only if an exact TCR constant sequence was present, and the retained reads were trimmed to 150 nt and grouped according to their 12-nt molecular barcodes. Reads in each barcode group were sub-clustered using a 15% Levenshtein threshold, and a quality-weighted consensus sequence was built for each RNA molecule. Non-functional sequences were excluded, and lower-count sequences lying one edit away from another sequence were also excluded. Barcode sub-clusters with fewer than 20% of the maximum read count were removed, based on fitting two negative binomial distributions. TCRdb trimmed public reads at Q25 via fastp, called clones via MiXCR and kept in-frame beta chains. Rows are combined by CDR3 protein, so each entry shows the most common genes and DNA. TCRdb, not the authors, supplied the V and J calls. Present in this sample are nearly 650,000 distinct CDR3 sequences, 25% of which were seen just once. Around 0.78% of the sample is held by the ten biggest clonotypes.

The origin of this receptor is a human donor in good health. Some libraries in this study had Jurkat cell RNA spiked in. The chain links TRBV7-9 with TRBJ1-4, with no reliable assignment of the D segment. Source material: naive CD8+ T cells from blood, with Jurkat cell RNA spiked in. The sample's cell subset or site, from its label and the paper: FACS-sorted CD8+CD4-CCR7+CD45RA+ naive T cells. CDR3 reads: CASSLSSYREKLFF. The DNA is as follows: TGTGCCAGCAGCTTGTCCAGTTATCGTGAAAAACTGTTTTTT.